The sequence of this T cell receptor (beta chain) was determined in a study of shared clonotypes between healthy human individuals. Study-wide background: Plates per donor: three CD4 naive, three CD4 memory, two CD8 naive, one CD8 memory.

This CDR3 contains 17 residues. Germline CDR1 and CDR2: SSHAT and FNYEAQ (reference sequence). Original handling: Junction-only sequences without quality scores came from ImmunoSEQ, so filtering differed. Data came from immunoSEQ multiplex PCR; TCRdb stores just in-frame clones and leaves some out. The DNA was the basis for D and trimming; V, J and clone size are from that table. Here the sample spans approximately 350,000 clones, approximately 97% being singletons. Broader study findings: A handful of donors shared approximately 5% of their naive CD4 clonotypes. Generation probabilities of non-shared clonotypes were lower (relative to those shared by all four donors).

As concerns this clone: What it recognizes is unknown. Germline and junction disagree at one end, which may indicate a read error.

V usage is TRBV7-7 and J usage is TRBJ1-4, with 9 bases identical to TRBD1. The specimen sequenced was memory CD8+ T cells sorted from blood. Subset given: CD45RO+ cells pooled with CCR7-negative TemRA cells. The sequence was collected from a man aged 30 to 39 in good health. CDR3 in amino acids: CASSRDRVTLISEKLFF. The CDR3 DNA reads TGTGCTAGCAGCCGGGACAGGGTGACTCTGATAAGTGAAAAACTGTTTTTT.